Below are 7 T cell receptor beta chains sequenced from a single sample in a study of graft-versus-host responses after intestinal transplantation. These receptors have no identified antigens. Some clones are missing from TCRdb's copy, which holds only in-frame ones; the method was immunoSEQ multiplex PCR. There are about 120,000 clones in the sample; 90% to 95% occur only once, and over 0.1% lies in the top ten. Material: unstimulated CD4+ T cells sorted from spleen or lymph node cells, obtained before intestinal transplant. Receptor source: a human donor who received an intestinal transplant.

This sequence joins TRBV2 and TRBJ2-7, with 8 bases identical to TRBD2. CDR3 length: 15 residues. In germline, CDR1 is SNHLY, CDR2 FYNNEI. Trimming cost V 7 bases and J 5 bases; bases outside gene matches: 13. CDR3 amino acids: CASTLAGGRRHEQYF. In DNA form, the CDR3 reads TGTGCCAGCACCCTAGCGGGCGGGAGAAGACACGAGCAGTACTTC.

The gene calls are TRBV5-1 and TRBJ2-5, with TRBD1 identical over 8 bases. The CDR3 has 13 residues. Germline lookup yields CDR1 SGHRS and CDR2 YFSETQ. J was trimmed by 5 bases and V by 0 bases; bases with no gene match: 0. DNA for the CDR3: TGCGCCAGCAGCTTGGGGACAGGGGAGACCCAGTACTTC. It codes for CASSLGTGETQYF.

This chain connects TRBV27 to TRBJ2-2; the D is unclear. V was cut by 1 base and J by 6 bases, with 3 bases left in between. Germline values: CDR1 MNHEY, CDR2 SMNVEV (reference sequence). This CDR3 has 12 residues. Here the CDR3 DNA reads TGTGCCAGCAGTTTATATTCCGGGGAGCTGTTTTTT. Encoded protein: CASSLYSGELFF.

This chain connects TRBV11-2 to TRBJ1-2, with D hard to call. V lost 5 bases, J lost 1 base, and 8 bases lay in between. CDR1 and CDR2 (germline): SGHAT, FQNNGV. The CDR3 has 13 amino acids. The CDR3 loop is CASSLQDNYGYTF. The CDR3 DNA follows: TGTGCCAGCAGCCTACAAGATAACTATGGCTACACCTTC. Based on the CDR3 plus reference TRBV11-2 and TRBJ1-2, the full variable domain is EAGVAQSPRYKIIEKRQSVAFWCNPISGHATLYWYQQILGQGPKLLIQFQNNGVVDDSQLPKDRFSAERLKGVDSTLKIQPAKLEDSAVYLCASSLQDNYGYTFGSGTRLTVV.

CDR3 region: CASSYWDWKETQYF. In nucleotides, the CDR3 is TGTGCCAGCAGTTACTGGGACTGGAAAGAGACCCAGTACTTC. The V gene is TRBV6-6, the J gene TRBJ2-5; possibly TRBD2 for D (6 bases). CDR3 length equals 14 residues. The germline gives CDR1 MNHNY, CDR2 SVGAGI (reference sequence). Trimming took 1 base from V and 3 from J, leaving 9 bases between them.

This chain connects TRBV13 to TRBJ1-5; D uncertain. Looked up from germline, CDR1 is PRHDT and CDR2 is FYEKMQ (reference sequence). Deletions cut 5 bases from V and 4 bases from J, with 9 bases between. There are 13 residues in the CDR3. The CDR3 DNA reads TGTGCCAGCAGCCTATTCGGGAATCAGCCCCAGCATTTT. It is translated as CASSLFGNQPQHF. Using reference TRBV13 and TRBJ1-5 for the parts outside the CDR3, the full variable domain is AAGVIQSPRHLIKEKRETATLKCYPIPRHDTVYWYQQGPGQDPQFLISFYEKMQSDKGSIPDRFSAQQFSDYHSELNMSSLELGDSALYFCASSLFGNQPQHFGDGTRLSIL.

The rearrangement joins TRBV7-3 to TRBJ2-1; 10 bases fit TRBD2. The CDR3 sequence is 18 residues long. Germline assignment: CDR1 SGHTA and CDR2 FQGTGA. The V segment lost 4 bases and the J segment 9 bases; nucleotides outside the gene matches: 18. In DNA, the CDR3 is TGTGCCAGCAGCTCCCCCAAGGGCGGGAGCGGGAGGGCCGCTGAGCAGTTCTTC. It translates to CASSSPKGGSGRAAEQFF.